The clone carrying this T cell receptor beta chain was seen ten or more times. These data come from a study of T cells after yellow fever vaccination. Template-switching 5'RACE yielded the TCR cDNA; a universal primer site and UMIs were added in the process. From the 5' RACE reads, TCRdb called clonotypes with MiXCR, one entry per CDR3 protein. This sample has under 600,000 distinct CDR3 sequences, with around an eighth found just once. Trimming shortened V by 1 base and J by 7 bases, and 8 bases separated the two germline ends. This CDR3 has 13 amino acids. Per germline, CDR1 MGHRA and CDR2 YSYEKL. This chain connects TRBV4-1 to TRBJ2-1, with D perhaps being TRBD1 or TRBD2 (6 bases each). Material: PBMCs, obtained on the day of the yellow fever booster vaccination. The receptor was derived from a young man who received the YFV17D yellow fever vaccine. CDR3 DNA sequence: TGCGCCAGCAGCCAAGTAGGGGGGAATGAGCAGTTCTTC. Amino acid sequence: CASSQVGGNEQFF.